One and the same sample provided the 20 T cell receptor beta chains below, sequenced in a study of blood T cell repertoires in COVID-19. TCRdb's copy holds only in-frame clones and misses some; the assay was immunoSEQ multiplex PCR. The sample yields roughly 50,000 clones, 90% seen once. The sample comprised peripheral blood. These receptor sequences come from a man aged 70-80 years with acute or convalescent COVID-19.

This clone was seen a single time. The genes are TRBV7-8 and TRBJ2-5, with 14 positions matching TRBD2. V dropped 5 bases and J dropped 5; count of bases not matched to a gene: 10. CDR1 is SGHVS and CDR2 is FQNEAQ in the germline V gene. This CDR3 contains 17 residues. The CDR3 spells CASSPTSGGGGEETQYF. CDR3 DNA sequence: TGTGCCAGCAGCCCGACTAGCGGGGGGGGAGGGGAGGAGACCCAGTACTTC.

The chain recombines TRBV29-1 with TRBJ1-1; D is perhaps TRBD1 (6 bases). Between the trimmed V and J ends, which lost 1 base and 0 bases, there was a span of 18 bases. CDR3 size: 17 residues. Germline values: CDR1 SQVTM, CDR2 ANQGSEA. CDR3 in DNA: TGCAGCGTTGAAGGCTTCCGGGACACAAGATTGAACACTGAAGCTTTCTTT. This encodes CSVEGFRDTRLNTEAFF.

The chain is built from TRBV5-1 and TRBJ2-7, with D maybe TRBD2 (6 bases). CDR1 SGHRS and CDR2 YFSETQ come from the germline V gene. This CDR3 is built from 16 residues. V lost 2 bases and J lost 1, with 16 bases in between. The CDR3 region has the DNA TGCGCCAGCAGCTTATCGCCGACTAGACAGTCCTACGAGCAGTACTTC. Its translation: CASSLSPTRQSYEQYF.

The chain is built from TRBV19 and TRBJ2-3; 9 nucleotides match TRBD2. Germline CDR1 and CDR2: LNHDA and SQIVND (reference sequence). Unmatched junction bases numbered 13, after V lost 0 bases and J lost 6 bases. The length of the CDR3 is 18 residues. The CDR3, as DNA: TGTGCCAGTAGTATAGATACCGGCGGGGGGGCGGCGTTGGATACGCAGTATTTT. Protein product: CASSIDTGGGAALDTQYF.

The chain uses TRBV19 and TRBJ1-4; unclear D gene. The CDR3 covers 16 residues. CDR1 is LNHDA and CDR2 is SQIVND in the germline V gene (reference sequence). V gave up 5 bases and J gave up 0 bases, with 13 bases separating them. As DNA, the CDR3 is TGTGCCAGTAGTGGGGAGAGAAAAGCAACTAATGAAAAACTGTTTTTT. Translated, it gives CASSGERKATNEKLFF.

V gene TRBV12-3 or TRBV12-4 combines with J gene TRBJ1-1; D is uncertain. This CDR3 has 12 amino acids. Trimming took 5 bases from V and 4 from J, leaving 8 bases between them. DNA of the CDR3: TGTGCCAGCAGTCAACTTGGCACTGAAGCTTTCTTT. It is translated as CASSQLGTEAFF.

The gene calls are TRBV3-1 (or the pseudogene TRBV3-2) and TRBJ1-4; maybe TRBD1 (5 bases). Germline V CDR1 and CDR2: LGHDT, YNNKEL (reference sequence). The CDR3 spans 15 residues. Trimming left V 3 bases short and J 0 bases short, with 8 bases between. CDR3 nucleotides: TGTGCCAGCAGCCAGGCGGGGGCAACTAATGAAAAACTGTTTTTT. Amino acids: CASSQAGATNEKLFF.

The chain recombines TRBV19 with TRBJ1-6; D is possibly TRBD1 (5 bases). Germline V gives CDR1 LNHDA, CDR2 SQIVND (reference sequence). This CDR3 has 16 residues. Trimming cost V 5 bases and J 11 bases, with 22 bases left between them. The CDR3 protein is CASSSQGGLSTAPLHF. The CDR3 coding sequence is TGTGCCAGTAGTTCCCAGGGAGGGCTATCAACCGCACCCCTCCACTTT.

The rearrangement joins TRBV19 to TRBJ2-2; 7 bases line up with TRBD2. V shed 4 bases, J shed 6 bases, and the junction held 5 bases outside the gene matches. Per the germline V gene, CDR1 is LNHDA and CDR2 is SQIVND (reference sequence). The CDR3 consists of 14 residues. DNA of the CDR3: TGTGCCAGTAGTACGGTGGGGGGGTCCGGGGAGCTGTTTTTT. Protein product: CASSTVGGSGELFF.

This sequence joins TRBV19 and TRBJ1-5, with a weak D call TRBD1 (5 bases). The V end lost 1 base, the J end lost 6 bases, and 7 bases lay between the germline ends. CDR3 length: 13 amino acids. Germline-derived CDR1 and CDR2 are LNHDA and SQIVND (reference sequence). CDR3 in DNA: TGTGCCAGTAGTATAGTAGGGGTTCAGCCCCAGCATTTT. It is translated as CASSIVGVQPQHF.

The chain combines TRBV30 with TRBJ1-2; weak D call: TRBD1 (6 bases). This CDR3 has 12 amino acids. CDR1 and CDR2 (germline): GTSNPN, SVGIG (reference sequence). The V and J ends lost 2 bases and 7 bases respectively, with 11 bases between them. CDR3 DNA: TGTGCCTGGAGTTTCCAACAGGGTGGCTACACCTTC. It encodes CAWSFQQGGYTF.

This clone was recorded once. This chain uses TRBV5-1 with TRBJ2-1; 8 positions match TRBD2. With V trimmed by 0 bases and J by 4 bases, 9 bases remained unmatched. This CDR3 contains 17 residues. The V gene's germline CDR1 is SGHRS and CDR2 YFSETQ. The DNA of the CDR3 is TGCGCCAGCAGCTTGGGGTTCTTAGCGGGGTCTTACAATGAGCAGTTCTTC. It specifies CASSLGFLAGSYNEQFF.

The chain combines TRBV13 with TRBJ1-2; TRBD1 matches 7 bases. The CDR3 covers 15 residues. Germline lookup yields CDR1 PRHDT and CDR2 FYEKMQ (reference sequence). J was trimmed by 6 bases and V by 5 bases; bases with no gene match: 12. The CDR3 is CASSTMGQSNDGYTF. DNA of the CDR3: TGTGCCAGCAGCACGATGGGACAGTCAAACGATGGCTACACCTTC.

This chain joins TRBV14 and TRBJ1-4; D gene uncertain. Germline CDR1 SGHDN, CDR2 FVKESK. The CDR3 loop spans 13 amino acids. V shed 4 bases and J shed 6 bases, with 9 bases lying between them. CDR3 nucleotide sequence: TGTGCCAGCAGCCCCCGGACTTATGAAAAACTGTTTTTT. This encodes CASSPRTYEKLFF.

The V gene is TRBV7-2, the J gene TRBJ1-1, with 7 bases that match TRBD1. The CDR3 has 14 amino acids. Germline V gene lookup returns CDR1 SGHTA and CDR2 FQGNSA. The V gene end was trimmed by 3 bases and the J gene end by 9 bases; junction bases not matched to a gene: 10. The CDR3 is CASSLGRQGRKAFF. The CDR3 nucleotides are TGTGCCAGCAGCTTGGGAAGACAGGGAAGGAAAGCTTTCTTT. The full variable domain, completed using reference TRBV7-2 and TRBJ1-1, is GAGVSQSPSNKVTEKGKDVELRCDPISGHTALYWYRQSLGQGLEFLIYFQGNSAPDKSGLPSDRFSAERTGGSVSTLTIQRTQQEDSAVYLCASSLGRQGRKAFFGQGTRLTVV.

This clone was detected once. The CDR3 loop reads CASSTPGGDEKLFF. Here the CDR3 DNA reads TGTGCCAGCAGTACCCCGGGGGGGGACGAAAAACTGTTTTTT. The chain has TRBV28 and TRBJ1-4; D perhaps matches TRBD1 (5 bases). This CDR3 has 14 residues. CDR1 is MDHEN, CDR2 SYDVKM, per germline. The germline V and J ends were trimmed by 5 bases and 8 bases, with 15 bases remaining between them.

The chain couples TRBV12-3 or TRBV12-4 to TRBJ2-7; D may be TRBD1 (6 bases). The V and J ends lost 7 bases and 4 bases respectively, with 11 bases between them. The CDR3 runs to 12 residues. The CDR3 loop reads CASTQGTYEQYF. CDR3 coding DNA: TGTGCCAGCACGCAGGGGACGTACGAGCAGTACTTC.

The chain employs TRBV4-3 and TRBJ1-1; D perhaps matches TRBD1 (5 bases). Germline V lookup: CDR1 LGHNA, CDR2 YSLEER. CDR3 size: 17 residues. V gave up 3 bases and J gave up 0 bases, with 17 bases separating them. CDR3 sequence reads: CASSHPGVMGVNTEAFF. CDR3 sequence (DNA): TGCGCCAGCAGCCACCCGGGGGTGATGGGAGTGAACACTGAAGCTTTCTTT.

The rearrangement links TRBV6-2 or TRBV6-3 to TRBJ2-1, with D uncertain. Germline loops: CDR1 MNHEY, CDR2 SVGEGT. This CDR3 comprises 15 residues. V was shortened by 6 bases and J by 8 bases, with 20 bases between the two germline ends. CDR3 sequence reads: CASSPRLHGFDEQFF. The CDR3 DNA is TGTGCCAGCAGCCCCAGACTTCACGGGTTTGATGAGCAGTTCTTC.

The rearrangement uses TRBV4-2 and TRBJ2-1, with 14 positions matching TRBD2. V lost 0 bases and J lost 6; bases outside the gene matches: 4. Germline V gives CDR1 LGHNA, CDR2 YNFKEQ. CDR3 length: 17 residues. CDR3 loop: CASSQDRLAGGTNEQFF. The CDR3 DNA reads as TGTGCCAGCAGCCAAGATCGACTAGCGGGGGGGACCAATGAGCAGTTCTTC.